This TCR beta chain was captured by sequencing in a study of cytomegalovirus exposure and HLA in healthy donors. Regarding the study as a whole: A later analysis linked 15,000 to 20,000 TCR beta sequences to HLA alleles at 0.05 false discovery rate. It was shown in a later analysis that HLA-associated TCR beta chains were more clonally expanded than other, equally common chains.

The CDR3 covers 12 residues. V lost 3 bases and J lost 7, with 7 bases in between. CDR1 and CDR2 (germline): MDHEN, SYDVKM. Regarding this clone: Antigen specificity is unknown.

The PCR ran on 60 Vbeta and 13 Jbeta primers. Libraries were prepared by immunoSEQ multiplex PCR; TCRdb keeps only in-frame clonotypes and omits some of them. The table shows fewer than 200,000 clones, with about 80% occurring only once. V is TRBV28 and J is TRBJ1-5, with D possibly being TRBD1 (6 bases). Sequenced: PBMCs. The receptor was isolated from a man aged 30 to 39 in good health and CMV-seronegative. The CDR3 reads CASSLDSQPQHF. The CDR3 DNA sequence: TGTGCCAGCAGTTTGGACAGCCAGCCCCAGCATTTT.